This T cell receptor beta chain was identified during a study of patients and donors after allogeneic stem cell transplantation. Trimming shortened V by 1 base and J by 0 bases, and 17 bases separated the two germline ends. This CDR3 is 18 amino acids long. TCRdb ran MiXCR on the RT-PCR reads and lists one entry per CDR3 protein. The table lists roughly 230,000 distinct CDR3 sequences, roughly an eighth of them singletons, with roughly 11% in the top ten. The sequenced sample consisted of blood, either unsorted or a sorted T cell fraction (not recorded which). This sequence joins TRBV12-3 or TRBV12-4 and TRBJ2-3, with TRBD1 as a possible D gene (5 bases). The receptor was isolated from a human donor who was either an allogeneic HSCT recipient or a stem cell or donor lymphocyte infusion donor (not recorded which). It is not recorded whose cells these are; they may come from a transplant donor. The CDR3, as DNA: TGTGCCAGCAGTTTAGGCCGTTACGACAGAGCTAGCACAGATACGCAGTATTTT. Translating it yields CASSLGRYDRASTDTQYF.